The rows below give T cell receptor beta chains drawn from one sample of a study of cytomegalovirus exposure and HLA in healthy donors. The table came from immunoSEQ multiplex PCR; TCRdb's copy has only in-frame clones and leaves some out. The sample contains about 67,000 clones, 94% of which appear only once. Input material: PBMCs. The source is a woman younger than 30 in good health and CMV-seronegative. Each CDR3 is given with its conserved first and last residue. The D gene is left open where the match is weak. Some rows have no size entry. The others give once, few or many, or a class for an expanded clone.

abundance	j_gene	d_gene	v_gene	CDR3nt	CDR3aa
NA	TRBJ1-5	NA	TRBV28	TGTGCCAGCAGTGCTACCTTGGGTGCGGGCGATCAGCCCCAGCATTTT	CASSATLGAGDQPQHF
once	TRBJ1-2	TRBD1	TRBV2	TGTGCCAGCAGCAGAGAGGGACAGGCTAACTATGGCTACACCTTC	CASSREGQANYGYTF
NA	TRBJ1-5	TRBD1	TRBV16	TGTGCCAGCAGCCCTTGGGTAAACACAGGGGCGAGTTATAGCAATCAGCCCCAGCATTTT	CASSPWVNTGASYSNQPQHF
NA	TRBJ1-2	NA	TRBV29-1	TGCAGCGCCAATTCCGGGAGGCTCCATGGCTACACCTTC	CSANSGRLHGYTF
NA	TRBJ2-1	TRBD1	TRBV7-9	TGTGCCAGCAGCTGGGAGACAGGGGTATACAATGAGCAGTTCTTC	CASSWETGVYNEQFF
NA	TRBJ2-1	TRBD1	TRBV7-6	TGTGCCAGCAGCACCGGAACCGGGACAGGGATACTCTTC	CASSTGTGTGILF
NA	TRBJ1-1	NA	TRBV4-1	TGCGCCAGCAGCCAAGTCATGGCTCCCAACACTGAAGCTTTCTTT	CASSQVMAPNTEAFF
NA	TRBJ2-7	NA	TRBV7-2	TGTGCCAGCAGCCCCCCGAATGACAGAGAGCAGTACTTC	CASSPPNDREQYF
NA	TRBJ1-2	TRBD1	TRBV4-1	TGCGCCAGCAGCCCGGGACAGGGATTCGGCTACACCTTC	CASSPGQGFGYTF
NA	TRBJ1-6	TRBD1	TRBV2	TGTGCCAGCAGTGGGACAGGTGATAATTCACCCCTCCACTTT	CASSGTGDNSPLHF
NA	TRBJ2-7	TRBD2	TRBV19	TGTGCCAGTAGTCTCTTCACGGGGGGCGAGCAGTACTTC	CASSLFTGGEQYF
NA	TRBJ1-2	TRBD1	TRBV28	TGTGCCAGCAGTTTTCAGGGGGCCCTCTATGGCTACACCTTC	CASSFQGALYGYTF
NA	TRBJ1-6	NA	TRBV30	TGTGCCTGGAGTCGGACTAATAGGGCACCCCTCCACTTT	CAWSRTNRAPLHF
NA	TRBJ1-2	TRBD1	TRBV6-1	TGTGCCAGCAGTGCTGGGACAGGGCGTTGGGGCTACACCTTC	CASSAGTGRWGYTF
NA	TRBJ2-3	NA	TRBV19	TGTGCCAGTAGAAAGGACTTTAACCCAGATACGCAGTATTTT	CASRKDFNPDTQYF
few	TRBJ2-1	TRBD2	TRBV30	TGTGCCTGGAGTGTACTAGCGGGGGGGCCCAATGAGCAGTTCTTC	CAWSVLAGGPNEQFF
once	TRBJ2-3	TRBD1	TRBV12-5	TGTGCTAAAAAGGGACAGGGAGGAGATACGCAGTATTTT	CAKKGQGGDTQYF
NA	TRBJ1-6	NA	TRBV30	TGTGCCTGGAGTGTAGCCGCAAATTCACCCCTCCACTTT	CAWSVAANSPLHF
NA	TRBJ2-2	TRBD1	TRBV30	TGTGCCTGGAGCGAGGGACAGGGTAGCACCGGGGAGCTGTTTTTT	CAWSEGQGSTGELFF
NA	TRBJ1-1	NA	TRBV28	TGTGCCAGCAGTTTAAGGGGATTAAACACTGAAGCTTTCTTT	CASSLRGLNTEAFF
NA	TRBJ1-2	NA	TRBV9	TGTGCCAGCAGCGGAGCGGCTGGGGAGGGCCAGAGAACTAACTATGGCTACACCTTC	CASSGAAGEGQRTNYGYTF
NA	TRBJ2-7	NA	TRBV5-1	TGCGCCAGCAGCTTCCGGTACGGCAGGGCTACAGACGAGCAGTACTTC	CASSFRYGRATDEQYF
NA	TRBJ1-2	NA	TRBV30	TGTGCCTGGAGTGTCTTAGATGACTATGGCTACACCTTC	CAWSVLDDYGYTF